Listed below are T cell receptor beta chains from one sample, sequenced in a study of cytomegalovirus exposure and HLA in healthy donors. Produced via immunoSEQ multiplex PCR; TCRdb's table is partial and in-frame only. The data contain under 120,000 clones, roughly 69% of them singletons. The sample consisted of PBMCs. Receptor source: a man aged 25 to 45 in good health and CMV-seropositive. CDR3s include the opening cysteine and the closing phenylalanine or tryptophan. Fields, in order: clone size, J gene, V gene, D gene, CDR3 protein, CDR3 DNA. A D gene is named only where the DNA matches it firmly. Only part of the rows carry a size: once, few, many, or a class if the clone is expanded.

clone size: -; J gene: TRBJ1-1; V gene: TRBV5-4; D gene: -; CDR3 protein: CASSGWSGTSTEAFF; CDR3 DNA: TGTGCCAGCAGCGGGTGGTCCGGGACATCGACTGAAGCTTTCTTT
clone size: -; J gene: TRBJ1-2; V gene: TRBV19; D gene: TRBD1; CDR3 protein: CASQGQNNYGYTF; CDR3 DNA: TGTGCCAGCCAGGGACAGAATAACTATGGCTACACCTTC
clone size: -; J gene: TRBJ1-4; V gene: TRBV7-9; D gene: -; CDR3 protein: CASMSRGRLFF; CDR3 DNA: TGTGCCAGCATGAGTCGGGGGAGACTGTTTTTT
clone size: -; J gene: TRBJ2-3; V gene: TRBV11-2; D gene: -; CDR3 protein: CASSSRLVGADTQYF; CDR3 DNA: TGTGCCAGCAGCTCCCGACTAGTCGGCGCAGATACGCAGTATTTT
clone size: -; J gene: TRBJ2-2; V gene: TRBV4-1; D gene: TRBD2; CDR3 protein: CASSQGGGRGTGELFF; CDR3 DNA: TGCGCCAGCAGCCAAGGGGGAGGGCGGGGCACCGGGGAGCTGTTTTTT
clone size: few; J gene: TRBJ1-1; V gene: TRBV18; D gene: -; CDR3 protein: CASSLQEGSTEAFF; CDR3 DNA: TGTGCCAGCTCACTTCAGGAGGGGTCCACTGAAGCTTTCTTT
clone size: -; J gene: TRBJ1-6; V gene: TRBV7-9; D gene: TRBD1; CDR3 protein: CASSFTGDGSPLHF; CDR3 DNA: TGTGCCAGCAGCTTCACAGGGGACGGATCACCCCTCCACTTT
clone size: -; J gene: TRBJ2-5; V gene: TRBV2; D gene: -; CDR3 protein: CASSSRVALQETQYF; CDR3 DNA: TGTGCCAGCAGTTCCCGGGTGGCCCTACAAGAGACCCAGTACTTC
clone size: few; J gene: TRBJ1-1; V gene: TRBV5-1; D gene: -; CDR3 protein: CASSLKGDNTEAFF; CDR3 DNA: TGCGCCAGCAGCTTGAAGGGGGATAACACTGAAGCTTTCTTT
clone size: few; J gene: TRBJ2-5; V gene: TRBV11-2; D gene: -; CDR3 protein: CASSFQTEETQYF; CDR3 DNA: TGTGCCAGCAGCTTTCAAACAGAAGAGACCCAGTACTTC
clone size: -; J gene: TRBJ2-1; V gene: TRBV5-1; D gene: TRBD2; CDR3 protein: CASSSLTSFLNEQFF; CDR3 DNA: TGCGCCAGCAGCTCGTTGACTAGCTTCCTCAATGAGCAGTTCTTC
clone size: once; J gene: TRBJ2-1; V gene: TRBV2; D gene: TRBD2; CDR3 protein: CASRLETSGGGNEQFF; CDR3 DNA: TGTGCCAGCAGGTTGGAAACTAGCGGGGGAGGTAATGAGCAGTTCTTC
clone size: -; J gene: TRBJ2-7; V gene: TRBV7-2; D gene: -; CDR3 protein: CASSRTGPYEQYF; CDR3 DNA: TGTGCCAGCAGCCGTACAGGGCCTTACGAGCAGTACTTC
clone size: -; J gene: TRBJ2-2; V gene: TRBV5-1; D gene: TRBD1; CDR3 protein: CASSSGQGATGELFF; CDR3 DNA: TGCGCCAGCAGCTCGGGACAGGGGGCGACCGGGGAGCTGTTTTTT
clone size: few; J gene: TRBJ1-4; V gene: TRBV5-1; D gene: -; CDR3 protein: CASSSEGGIGEKLFF; CDR3 DNA: TGCGCCAGCAGCTCCGAGGGGGGGATTGGTGAAAAACTGTTTTTT
clone size: many; J gene: TRBJ1-1; V gene: TRBV11-2; D gene: -; CDR3 protein: CASSSPRATVEAFF; CDR3 DNA: TGTGCCAGCAGCTCGCCCCGGGCGACAGTTGAAGCTTTCTTT
clone size: few; J gene: TRBJ1-4; V gene: TRBV19; D gene: -; CDR3 protein: CASLEVAPSEKLFF; CDR3 DNA: TGTGCCAGCCTTGAAGTCGCCCCCAGTGAAAAACTGTTTTTT
clone size: -; J gene: TRBJ2-2; V gene: TRBV5-1; D gene: -; CDR3 protein: CASSLYRVDTGELFF; CDR3 DNA: TGCGCCAGCAGCTTGTACAGGGTGGACACCGGGGAGCTGTTTTTT
clone size: once; J gene: TRBJ2-7; V gene: TRBV6-6; D gene: TRBD2; CDR3 protein: CASSYSSGPSYEQYF; CDR3 DNA: TGTGCCAGCAGTTACTCTAGCGGGCCCTCCTACGAGCAGTACTTC
clone size: -; J gene: TRBJ1-4; V gene: TRBV11-3; D gene: -; CDR3 protein: CASSSQFDRSDEKLFF; CDR3 DNA: TGTGCCAGCAGCTCCCAATTTGACAGATCCGATGAAAAACTGTTTTTT
clone size: -; J gene: TRBJ1-4; V gene: TRBV6-6; D gene: -; CDR3 protein: CASSLRNSNEKLFF; CDR3 DNA: TGTGCCAGCAGTCTACGGAACAGTAATGAAAAACTGTTTTTT
clone size: few; J gene: TRBJ2-2; V gene: TRBV10-2; D gene: -; CDR3 protein: CASQRTGELFF; CDR3 DNA: TGCGCCAGCCAACGGACCGGGGAGCTGTTTTTT
clone size: -; J gene: TRBJ2-7; V gene: TRBV7-9; D gene: -; CDR3 protein: CAISSRVYEQYF; CDR3 DNA: TGTGCCATATCCTCCCGAGTCTACGAGCAGTACTTC
clone size: once; J gene: TRBJ2-7; V gene: TRBV25-1; D gene: -; CDR3 protein: CASRQTGSYEQYF; CDR3 DNA: TGTGCCAGCAGACAGACAGGTTCCTACGAGCAGTACTTC
clone size: few; J gene: TRBJ2-1; V gene: TRBV15; D gene: -; CDR3 protein: CATSRGTTNRRSYNEQFF; CDR3 DNA: TGTGCCACCAGCAGAGGGACAACCAACAGACGCTCCTACAATGAGCAGTTCTTC
clone size: -; J gene: TRBJ2-3; V gene: TRBV30; D gene: -; CDR3 protein: CARDSGWADTQYF; CDR3 DNA: TGTGCCAGGGACAGCGGGTGGGCAGATACGCAGTATTTT
clone size: -; J gene: TRBJ1-3; V gene: TRBV9; D gene: TRBD1; CDR3 protein: CASSASATGTNGNTIYF; CDR3 DNA: TGTGCCAGCAGCGCCTCCGCGACAGGGACGAACGGAAACACCATATATTTT
clone size: -; J gene: TRBJ1-1; V gene: TRBV18; D gene: -; CDR3 protein: CASSPRTPIENTEAFF; CDR3 DNA: TGTGCCAGCTCACCGAGGACACCCATTGAGAACACTGAAGCTTTCTTT
clone size: once; J gene: TRBJ1-2; V gene: TRBV7-6; D gene: -; CDR3 protein: CASTPGSPNYGYTF; CDR3 DNA: TGTGCCAGTACTCCAGGCAGTCCTAACTATGGCTACACCTTC
clone size: -; J gene: TRBJ2-2; V gene: TRBV15; D gene: -; CDR3 protein: CATSTTLDPTGELFF; CDR3 DNA: TGTGCCACCAGCACCACACTAGACCCCACCGGGGAGCTGTTTTTT
clone size: -; J gene: TRBJ1-1; V gene: TRBV9; D gene: -; CDR3 protein: CASSVLLNTEAFF; CDR3 DNA: TGTGCCAGCAGCGTCTTGTTGAACACTGAAGCTTTCTTT
clone size: few; J gene: TRBJ2-7; V gene: TRBV4-2; D gene: TRBD1; CDR3 protein: CASSRRDRGFDEQYF; CDR3 DNA: TGTGCCAGCAGCCGGCGGGACAGGGGTTTCGACGAGCAGTACTTC
clone size: few; J gene: TRBJ1-5; V gene: TRBV30; D gene: -; CDR3 protein: CAWSPEGNQPQHF; CDR3 DNA: TGTGCCTGGAGTCCCGAGGGCAATCAGCCCCAGCATTTT
clone size: -; J gene: TRBJ2-3; V gene: TRBV18; D gene: TRBD2; CDR3 protein: CASSPRSGGADTQYF; CDR3 DNA: TGTGCCAGCTCACCACGAAGCGGGGGGGCGGATACGCAGTATTTT
clone size: -; J gene: TRBJ1-2; V gene: TRBV11-2; D gene: -; CDR3 protein: CASSLGTWEVYGYTF; CDR3 DNA: TGTGCCAGCAGCTTAGGGACATGGGAGGTCTATGGCTACACCTTC
clone size: -; J gene: TRBJ2-1; V gene: TRBV10-3; D gene: TRBD2; CDR3 protein: CATSGTSANNEQFF; CDR3 DNA: TGTGCCACCTCCGGGACTAGCGCCAACAATGAGCAGTTCTTC
clone size: few; J gene: TRBJ1-1; V gene: TRBV6-4; D gene: TRBD1; CDR3 protein: CASSRETGTGGSFF; CDR3 DNA: TGTGCCAGCAGCCGAGAAACCGGGACAGGGGGTTCTTTCTTT
clone size: -; J gene: TRBJ2-7; V gene: TRBV29-1; D gene: TRBD2; CDR3 protein: CSVEFESGGTYEQYF; CDR3 DNA: TGCAGCGTTGAATTCGAGAGCGGGGGAACCTACGAGCAGTACTTC
clone size: -; J gene: TRBJ2-2; V gene: TRBV19; D gene: TRBD2; CDR3 protein: CASSIQRGGTGELFF; CDR3 DNA: TGTGCCAGTAGTATACAGCGGGGGGGGACCGGGGAGCTGTTTTTT
clone size: few; J gene: TRBJ1-4; V gene: TRBV7-2; D gene: TRBD1; CDR3 protein: CASSPGTVNEKLFF; CDR3 DNA: TGTGCCAGCAGCCCTGGGACAGTTAATGAAAAACTGTTTTTT
clone size: -; J gene: TRBJ1-1; V gene: TRBV4-1; D gene: TRBD1; CDR3 protein: CASSRTGGTEAFF; CDR3 DNA: TGCGCCAGCAGCCGGACAGGGGGCACTGAAGCTTTCTTT
clone size: -; J gene: TRBJ2-1; V gene: TRBV11-2; D gene: TRBD2; CDR3 protein: CASSFAGLAGSREQFF; CDR3 DNA: TGTGCCAGCAGCTTCGCGGGACTAGCGGGGAGTCGTGAGCAGTTCTTC